Given below is one T cell receptor (beta chain) in context. Its antigen is currently unknown. This CDR3 comprises 16 residues. CDR1 and CDR2 (germline): MNHNS, SASEGT. Trimming at V came to 1 base and at J to 2 bases, leaving 6 bases not matched to a gene. This sample was included in a study of T-cell memory formation after mild COVID-19. Study-wide points: Nothing showed for sure that second-wave clones peaking on day 37 were SARS-CoV-2 specific. CD4/CD8 balance characterized clones contracting day 15 to 85, and CD4+ skew characterized later expanders.

TCRdb independently ran MiXCR on the 5' RACE reads; one entry per CDR3 protein. This sample yields fewer than 450,000 distinct CDR3 sequences, of which roughly a quarter are seen a single time; around 9.5% belongs to the top ten. The sample consisted of PBMCs or a T cell subset sorted from them (not recorded which). The sequence was collected from an adult woman who had mild COVID-19 (a few samples of this study predate the infection). Cell type and time point are not known. The chain is built from TRBV6-1 and TRBJ1-2, with 8 bases that match TRBD1. The CDR3 DNA reads as TGTGCCAGCAGTGAAGGGACAGGGACGGGAAACTATGGCTACACCTTC. It translates to CASSEGTGTGNYGYTF.